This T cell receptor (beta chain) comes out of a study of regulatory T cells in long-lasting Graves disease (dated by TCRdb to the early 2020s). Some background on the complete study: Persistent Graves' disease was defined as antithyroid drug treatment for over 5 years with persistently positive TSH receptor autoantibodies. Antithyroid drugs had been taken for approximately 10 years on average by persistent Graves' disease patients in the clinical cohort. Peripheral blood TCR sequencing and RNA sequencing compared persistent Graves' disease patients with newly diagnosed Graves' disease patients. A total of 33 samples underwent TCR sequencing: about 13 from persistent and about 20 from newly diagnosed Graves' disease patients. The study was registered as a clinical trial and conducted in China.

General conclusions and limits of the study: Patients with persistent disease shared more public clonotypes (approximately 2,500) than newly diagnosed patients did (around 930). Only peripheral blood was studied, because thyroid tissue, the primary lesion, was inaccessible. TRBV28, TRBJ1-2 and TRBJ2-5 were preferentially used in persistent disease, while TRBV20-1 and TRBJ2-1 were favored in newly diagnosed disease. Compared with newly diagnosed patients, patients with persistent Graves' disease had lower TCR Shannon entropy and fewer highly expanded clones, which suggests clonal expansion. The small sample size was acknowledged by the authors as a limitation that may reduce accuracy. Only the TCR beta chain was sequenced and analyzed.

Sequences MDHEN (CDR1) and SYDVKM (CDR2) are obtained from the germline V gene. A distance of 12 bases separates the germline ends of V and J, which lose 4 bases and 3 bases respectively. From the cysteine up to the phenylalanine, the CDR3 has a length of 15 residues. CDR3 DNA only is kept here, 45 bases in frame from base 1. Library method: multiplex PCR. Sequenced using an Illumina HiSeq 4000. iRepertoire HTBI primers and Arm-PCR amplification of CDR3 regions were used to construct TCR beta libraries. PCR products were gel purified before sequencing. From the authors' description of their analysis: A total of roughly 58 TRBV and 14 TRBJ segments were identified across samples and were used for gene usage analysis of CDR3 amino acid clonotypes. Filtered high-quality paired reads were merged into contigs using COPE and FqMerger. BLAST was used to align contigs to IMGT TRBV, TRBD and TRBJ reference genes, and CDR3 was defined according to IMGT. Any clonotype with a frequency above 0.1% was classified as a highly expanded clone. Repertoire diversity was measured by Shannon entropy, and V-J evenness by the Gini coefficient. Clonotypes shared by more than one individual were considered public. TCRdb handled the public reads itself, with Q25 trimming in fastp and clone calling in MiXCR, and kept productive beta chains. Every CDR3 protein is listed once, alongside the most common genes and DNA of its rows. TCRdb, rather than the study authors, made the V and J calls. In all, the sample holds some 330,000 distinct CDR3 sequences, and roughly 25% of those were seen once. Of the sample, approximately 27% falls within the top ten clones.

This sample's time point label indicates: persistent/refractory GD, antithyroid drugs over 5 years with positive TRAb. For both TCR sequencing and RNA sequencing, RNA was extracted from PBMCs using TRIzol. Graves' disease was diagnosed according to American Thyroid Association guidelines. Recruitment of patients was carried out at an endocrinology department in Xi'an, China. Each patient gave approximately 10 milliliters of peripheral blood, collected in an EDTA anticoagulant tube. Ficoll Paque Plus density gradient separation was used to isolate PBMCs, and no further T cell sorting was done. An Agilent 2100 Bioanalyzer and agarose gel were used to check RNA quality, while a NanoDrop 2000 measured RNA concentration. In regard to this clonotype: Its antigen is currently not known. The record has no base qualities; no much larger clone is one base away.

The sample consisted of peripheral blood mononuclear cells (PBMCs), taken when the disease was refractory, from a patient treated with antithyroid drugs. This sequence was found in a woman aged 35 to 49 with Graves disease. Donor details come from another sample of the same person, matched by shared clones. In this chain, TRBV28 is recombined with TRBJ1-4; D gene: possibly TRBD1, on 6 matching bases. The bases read TGTGCCAGCAGTTGGACAGAGAGAGCTAATGAAAAACTGTTTTTT. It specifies CASSWTERANEKLFF.